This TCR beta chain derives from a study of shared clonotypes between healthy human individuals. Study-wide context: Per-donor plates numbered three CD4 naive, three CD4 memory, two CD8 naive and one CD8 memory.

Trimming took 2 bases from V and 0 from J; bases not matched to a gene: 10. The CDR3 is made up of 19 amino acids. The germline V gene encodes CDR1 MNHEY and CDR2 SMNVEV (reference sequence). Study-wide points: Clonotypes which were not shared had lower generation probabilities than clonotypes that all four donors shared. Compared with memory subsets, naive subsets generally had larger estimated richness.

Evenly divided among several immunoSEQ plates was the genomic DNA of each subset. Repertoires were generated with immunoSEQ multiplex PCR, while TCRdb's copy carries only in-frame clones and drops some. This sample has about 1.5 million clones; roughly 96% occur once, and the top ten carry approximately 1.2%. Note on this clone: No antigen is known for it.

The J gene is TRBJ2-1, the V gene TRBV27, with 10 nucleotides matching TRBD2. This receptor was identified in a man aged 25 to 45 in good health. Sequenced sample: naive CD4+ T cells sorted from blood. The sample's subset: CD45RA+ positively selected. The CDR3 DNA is TGTGCCAGCAGTTTAGTTCGGCTAGCGGGAGAAAGCTCCTACAATGAGCAGTTCTTC. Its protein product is CASSLVRLAGESSYNEQFF.